The 3 T cell receptor beta chains in this list originate from one sample, sequenced in a study of T cell repertoires in cytomegalovirus infection. TCRdb called the reads again in MiXCR, with one record for every CDR3 protein. The sample has hundreds of thousands of distinct CDR3 sequences, 31% seen once. Their antigens remain unidentified. The source was cultured CD8+ T cells from PBMCs, collected from culture after CMV antigen stimulation. The receptors derive from a human donor in good health (CMV status not recorded). Some clones in this sample may be carry-over from other donors' samples.

J is TRBJ1-1 and V is TRBV19, with D possibly being TRBD1 (6 bases). Germline CDR1 reads LNHDA; CDR2 reads SQIVND (reference sequence). V was trimmed by 11 bases and J by 7 bases, leaving 20 bases between them. This CDR3 is built from 13 residues. Here the CDR3 reads CACRLTGLNEAFF. The CDR3 nucleotides read TGTGCCTGTCGCCTGACAGGCCTCAATGAAGCTTTCTTT.

The V and J genes are TRBV29-1 and TRBJ1-1; D remains ambiguous. This CDR3 has 11 residues. Germline assignment: CDR1 SQVTM and CDR2 ANQGSEA. The ends were cut back, 4 bases at V and 1 base at J, with 4 bases in the middle. CDR3 loop: CSVGKNTEAFF. DNA for the CDR3: TGCAGCGTTGGAAAGAACACTGAAGCTTTCTTT.

At least ten counts were recorded for this clonotype. V gene TRBV7-2 combines with J gene TRBJ2-3, with D unclear. There are 13 residues in the CDR3. Trimming took off 5 bases at V and 2 bases at J, with 8 bases between the two ends. Germline lookup yields CDR1 SGHTA and CDR2 FQGNSA. The CDR3: CASSGTITDTQYF. DNA of the CDR3: TGTGCCAGCAGCGGAACGATCACAGATACGCAGTATTTT.